The following is a T cell receptor beta chain sequence with its context. This clonotype occurred a few times. What antigen it recognizes has not been identified. This clone may be a read error of a much larger clone one base away. Amplification of TCR beta CDR3 regions was carried out from RNA transcripts. For the first round of RT-PCR on the TCR CDR3, the HTBI primer set was used together with the Qiagen OneStep RT-PCR kit. Libraries were constructed in a second round of multiplex PCR, after which size selection and purification were performed. Sequencing of the libraries was done on an Illumina HiSeq2000 using paired-end 100 bp reads. The authors processed their data as follows. SOAPnuke was used to process the raw data, with reads discarded if the reads contained adapters or uncalled bases, had a mean Phred below 15, or lacked an exact constant-primer or identifier match. High-quality paired reads were merged using COPE v1.2.5, and each unique nucleotide sequence was defined as a clonotype. MiTCR v1.1 was used to align the clonotypes against IMGT TRBV, TRBD and TRBJ reference segments. The analysis was restricted to V-J combinations with a frequency above 0.0001, which together covered around 99% of the repertoires. A TCS score was defined as the ratio between F50 (clonal expansion) and ExV (chaos), using BLOSUM62-based TCRdist between CDR3 peptides within each V-J. Welch's t-statistics and random forest reduced roughly 530 V-J features to about 13, which were used in a naive Bayes classifier (R e1071). The raw public data were reprocessed by TCRdb itself: fastp quality trimming at Q25, MiXCR clonotype calling, in-frame beta chains only. Rows merge per CDR3 protein into single entries with the most common DNA and genes. V and J calls and clone size were set by TCRdb, not the authors. This sample lists more than 350,000 distinct CDR3 sequences; more than 14% were detected once. Around a fifth of the sample is held by the ten biggest clonotypes.

The CDR1 and CDR2 encoded by the germline V gene are SGHDN and FVKESK. Trimming removed 2 bases from V and 5 bases from J, leaving 6 bases between the germline ends. The CDR3 holds 12 amino acids from the cysteine to the phenylalanine. Only the CDR3 DNA is retained, 36 bases long and in frame from the first base. Ophthalmopathy patients had moderately to severely active disease, Clinical Activity Score of at least 3, NOSPECS grade of at least 4, and duration under 3 months. Exclusion was applied to patients with uncontrolled infections, other autoimmune diseases, pregnancy or lactation. Diagnoses were established on the basis of clinical symptoms, serum thyroxine and TRAb, thyroid ultrasound, and orbital computed tomography. PBMCs were separated from 10 ml of fresh peripheral blood using Ficoll-Paque density gradient centrifugation. Total RNA was extracted using Trizol reagent, and RNA quality was assessed on an Agilent 2100 Bioanalyzer.

These data are taken from a study of T cells in Graves' hyperthyroidism and ophthalmopathy (dated by TCRdb to between 2018 and 2020). Notes on the research overall: Peripheral blood was collected at initial diagnosis, before any treatment. The paper describes TCR Vbeta CDR3 sequencing of around 130 peripheral blood samples, made up of 43 ophthalmopathy patients, around 73 hyperthyroidism patients and 17 progressor patients. Once sampling was done, hyperthyroidism patients were given methimazole at a starting dose of 30 mg daily, whereas ophthalmopathy patients were given high-dose intravenous methylprednisolone. Prospective prediction of ophthalmopathy was tested in an independent validation cohort of fewer than 20 hyperthyroidism patients and 15 to 17 patients who later progressed to ophthalmopathy. The roughly 94 discovery patients were randomly split 7:3 into training and test sets. To identify TCR V-J signatures that set the groups apart, the researchers used a discovery cohort of approximately 98 patients, made up of under 45 with Graves' ophthalmopathy and about 60 with stable Graves' hyperthyroidism. Thyroid tissue and blood T-cell repertoires from roughly six Graves' hyperthyroidism patients were also compared in the study. Study-level results and caveats: No statistical method was used to set the sample size in advance, and investigators knew the group allocation. Most expanded thyroid clonotypes (frequency above 0.001) were also found in blood, which suggests that blood repertoires may mirror thyroid immune responses. In validation, the model predicted progression to ophthalmopathy with just under 71% sensitivity and 72.22% specificity, a median of 6.5 months before onset. A 13 V-J signature model separated ophthalmopathy from stable hyperthyroidism, with 87.88% sensitivity and just under 84% specificity in cross-validation and 80%/75% in testing.

The source of this sequence is a woman under 40 with Graves' ophthalmopathy. Recombination joined TRBV14 with TRBJ2-5; no confident D gene assignment can be made. Sequenced: blood. This receptor has the CDR3 CASSQYGETQYF. The DNA reads TGTGCCAGCAGCCAATACGGGGAGACCCAGTACTTC.